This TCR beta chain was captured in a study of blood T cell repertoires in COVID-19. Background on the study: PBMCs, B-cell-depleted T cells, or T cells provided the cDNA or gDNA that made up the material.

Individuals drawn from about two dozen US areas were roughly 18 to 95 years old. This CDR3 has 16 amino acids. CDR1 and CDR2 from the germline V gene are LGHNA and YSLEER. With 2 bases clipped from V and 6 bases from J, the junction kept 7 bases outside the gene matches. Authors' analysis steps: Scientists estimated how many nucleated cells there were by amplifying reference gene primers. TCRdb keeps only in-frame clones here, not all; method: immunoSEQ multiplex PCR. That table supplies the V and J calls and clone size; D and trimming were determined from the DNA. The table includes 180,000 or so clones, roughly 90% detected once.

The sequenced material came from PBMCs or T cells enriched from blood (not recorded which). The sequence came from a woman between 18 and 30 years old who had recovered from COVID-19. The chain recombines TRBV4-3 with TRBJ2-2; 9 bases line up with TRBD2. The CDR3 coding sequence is TGCGCCAGCAGCCAAAATATTGCGGGAGGGCCCGGGGAGCTGTTTTTT. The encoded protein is CASSQNIAGGPGELFF.